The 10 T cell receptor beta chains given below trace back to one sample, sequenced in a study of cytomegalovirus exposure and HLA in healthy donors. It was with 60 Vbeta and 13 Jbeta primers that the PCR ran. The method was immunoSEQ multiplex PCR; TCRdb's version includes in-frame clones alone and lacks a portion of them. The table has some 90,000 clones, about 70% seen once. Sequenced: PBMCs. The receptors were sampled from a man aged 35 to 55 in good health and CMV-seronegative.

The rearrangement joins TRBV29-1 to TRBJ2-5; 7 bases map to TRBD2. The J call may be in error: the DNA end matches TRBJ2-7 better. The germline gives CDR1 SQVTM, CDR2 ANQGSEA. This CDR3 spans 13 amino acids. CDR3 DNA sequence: TGCAGCGTCGGGGGGAGACTCTCCTACGAGCAGTACTTC. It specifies CSVGGRLSYEQYF.

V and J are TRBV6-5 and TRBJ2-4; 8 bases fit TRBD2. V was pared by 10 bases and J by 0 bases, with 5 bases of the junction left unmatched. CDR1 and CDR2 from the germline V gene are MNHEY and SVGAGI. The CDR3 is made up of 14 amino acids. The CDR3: CATRGGLAKNIQYF. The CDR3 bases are TGTGCCACCCGGGGGGGGCTAGCCAAAAACATTCAGTACTTC.

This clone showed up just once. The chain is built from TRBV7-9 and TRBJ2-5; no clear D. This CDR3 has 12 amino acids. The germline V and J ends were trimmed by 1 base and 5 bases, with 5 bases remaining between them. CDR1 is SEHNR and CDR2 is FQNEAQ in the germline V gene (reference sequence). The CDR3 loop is CASSLVEETQYF. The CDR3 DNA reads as TGTGCCAGCAGCTTAGTTGAGGAGACCCAGTACTTC.

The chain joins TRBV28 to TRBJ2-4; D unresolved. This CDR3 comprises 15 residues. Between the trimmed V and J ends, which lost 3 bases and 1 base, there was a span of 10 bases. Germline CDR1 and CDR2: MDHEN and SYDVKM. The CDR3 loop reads CASSFPRLAKNIQYF. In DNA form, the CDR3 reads TGTGCCAGCAGTTTCCCTAGGTTGGCCAAAAACATTCAGTACTTC.

The CDR3: CASSLAEGVWNQPQHF. The CDR3 DNA reads as TGTGCCAGCAGCTTAGCCGAGGGGGTCTGGAATCAGCCCCAGCATTTT. The chain employs TRBV7-2 and TRBJ1-5; a possible D gene is TRBD1 (6 bases). From germline, CDR1 is SGHTA and CDR2 FQGNSA. Between the trimmed V and J ends, which lost 0 bases and 4 bases, there was a span of 13 bases. CDR3 length equals 16 residues.

The CDR3 DNA follows: TGTGCCAGCCGCGGACAGGTTAAAGATTATGGCTACACCTTC. Residues: CASRGQVKDYGYTF. The chain employs TRBV2 and TRBJ1-2, with 7 bases that match TRBD1. Looked up from germline, CDR1 is SNHLY and CDR2 is FYNNEI. V shed 8 bases and J 5 bases; nucleotides not matched to a gene: 11. The CDR3 loop spans 14 amino acids.

Here the CDR3 DNA reads TGTGCCAGCAGCGCACGACAGGGTAGCACAGATACGCAGTATTTT. Its translation: CASSARQGSTDTQYF. The rearrangement joins TRBV9 to TRBJ2-3, with TRBD1 matching 7 bases. Unmatched junction bases numbered 4, after V lost 3 bases and J lost 0 bases. Germline loops: CDR1 SGDLS, CDR2 YYNGEE. The CDR3 runs 15 residues.

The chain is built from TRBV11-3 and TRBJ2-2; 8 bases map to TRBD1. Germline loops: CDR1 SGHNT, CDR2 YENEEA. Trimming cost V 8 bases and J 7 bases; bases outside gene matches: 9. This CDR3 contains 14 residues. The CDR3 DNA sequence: TGTGCCAGCCGGCGACAGGGGTCAGTCGGGGAGCTGTTTTTT. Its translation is CASRRQGSVGELFF.

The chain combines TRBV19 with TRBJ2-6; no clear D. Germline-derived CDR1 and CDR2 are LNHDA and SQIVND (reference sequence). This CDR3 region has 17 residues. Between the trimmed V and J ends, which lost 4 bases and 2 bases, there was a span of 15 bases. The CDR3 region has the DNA TGTGCCAGTAGTACTAGTCCCGGCTTCCCTGGGGCCAACGTCCTGACTTTC. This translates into CASSTSPGFPGANVLTF.

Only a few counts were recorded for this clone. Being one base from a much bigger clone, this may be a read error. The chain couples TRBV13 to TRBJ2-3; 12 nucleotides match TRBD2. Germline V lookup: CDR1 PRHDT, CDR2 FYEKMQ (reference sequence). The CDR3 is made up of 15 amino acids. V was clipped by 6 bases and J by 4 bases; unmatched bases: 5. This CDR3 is CASSDSSGGADTQYF. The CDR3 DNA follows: TGTGCCAGCAGTGACTCTAGCGGGGGGGCAGATACGCAGTATTTT.